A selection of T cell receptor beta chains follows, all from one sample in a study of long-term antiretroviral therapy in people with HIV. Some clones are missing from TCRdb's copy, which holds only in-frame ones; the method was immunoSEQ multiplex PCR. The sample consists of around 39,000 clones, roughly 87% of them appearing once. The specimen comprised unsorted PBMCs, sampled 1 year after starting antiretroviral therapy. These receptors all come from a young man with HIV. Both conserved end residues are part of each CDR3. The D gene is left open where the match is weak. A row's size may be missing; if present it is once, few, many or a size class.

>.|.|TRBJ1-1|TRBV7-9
TGTGCCAGCAGCTTAGGAGGGATTGAAGCTTTCTTT
CASSLGGIEAFF
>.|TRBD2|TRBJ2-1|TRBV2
TGTGCCAGCAGTCTCTTTGGCGGGGGGGCTCCTGCTAGAGAGCAGTTCTTC
CASSLFGGGAPAREQFF
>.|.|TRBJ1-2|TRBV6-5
TGTGCCAGCACCCAAGCGGGCCGGGGGCATGGCTACACCTTC
CASTQAGRGHGYTF
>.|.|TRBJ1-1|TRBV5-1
TGCGCCAGCAGCTTGGTCGAGGGCACTGAAGCTTTCTTT
CASSLVEGTEAFF
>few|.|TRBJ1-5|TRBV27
TGTGCCAGCAGTTTAGGATTGAATCAGCCCCAGCATTTT
CASSLGLNQPQHF
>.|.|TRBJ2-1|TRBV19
TGTGCCAGTAGTATTAACGGGGCCTACAATGAGCAGTTCTTC
CASSINGAYNEQFF
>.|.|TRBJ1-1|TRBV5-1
TGCGCCAGCAGCCTGGAAGGACAGCTAAACACTGAAGCTTTCTTT
CASSLEGQLNTEAFF
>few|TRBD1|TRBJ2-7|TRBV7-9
TGTGCCAGCAGCTCCCCCGGACAGGGAGGCAACGAGCAGTACTTC
CASSSPGQGGNEQYF
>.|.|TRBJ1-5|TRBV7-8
TGTGCCAGCAGCTTAGCCTCTAATAGCAATCAGCCCCAGCATTTT
CASSLASNSNQPQHF
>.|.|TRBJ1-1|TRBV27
TGTGCCAGCAGGCTTATTGGGGGGGGCACTGAAGCTTTCTTT
CASRLIGGGTEAFF
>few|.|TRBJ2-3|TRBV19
TGTGCCAGTAGTATAGGGGCAGGGAGGTTCGATACGCAGTATTTT
CASSIGAGRFDTQYF
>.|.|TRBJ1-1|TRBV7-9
TGTGCCAGCAGCCCGTCATGGACCGGGGGGAACACTGAAGCTTTCTTT
CASSPSWTGGNTEAFF
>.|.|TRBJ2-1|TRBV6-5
TGTGCCAGCTCACGGGTAGCGACCCACAATGAGCAGTTCTTC
CASSRVATHNEQFF
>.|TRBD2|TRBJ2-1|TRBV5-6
TGTGCCAGCAGCCCGGGACTAGCGGGGGGAACCTACAATGAGCAGTTCTTC
CASSPGLAGGTYNEQFF
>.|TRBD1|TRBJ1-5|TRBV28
TGTGCCAGCAGTCAACAGGTCCACAGGGGTCAGCCCCAGCATTTT
CASSQQVHRGQPQHF
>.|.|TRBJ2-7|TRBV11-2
TGTGCCAGCAGCTTAGTGGTAGGGAGATACGAGCAGTACTTC
CASSLVVGRYEQYF